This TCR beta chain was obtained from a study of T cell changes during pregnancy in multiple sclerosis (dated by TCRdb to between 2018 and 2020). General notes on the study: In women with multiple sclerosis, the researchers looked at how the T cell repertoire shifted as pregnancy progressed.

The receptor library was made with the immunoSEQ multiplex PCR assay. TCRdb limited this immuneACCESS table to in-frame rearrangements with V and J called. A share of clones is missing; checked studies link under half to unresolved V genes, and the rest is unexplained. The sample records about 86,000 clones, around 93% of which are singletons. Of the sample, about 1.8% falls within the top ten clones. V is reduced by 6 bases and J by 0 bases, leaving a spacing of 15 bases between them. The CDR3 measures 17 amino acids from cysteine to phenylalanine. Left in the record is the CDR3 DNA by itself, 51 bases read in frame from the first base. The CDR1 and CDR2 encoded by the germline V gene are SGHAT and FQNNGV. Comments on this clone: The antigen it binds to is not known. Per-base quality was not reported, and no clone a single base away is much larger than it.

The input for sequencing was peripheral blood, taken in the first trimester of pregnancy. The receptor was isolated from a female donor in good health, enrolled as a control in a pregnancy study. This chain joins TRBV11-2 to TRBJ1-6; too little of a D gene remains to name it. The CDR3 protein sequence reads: CASRVLAGYSYNSPLHF. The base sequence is TGTGCCAGCAGAGTTTTGGCAGGCTACTCCTATAATTCACCCCTCCACTTT.